Listed below are T cell receptor beta chains from one sample, sequenced in a study of CD8 T cells in ankylosing spondylitis. Using its own MiXCR run on the 5' RACE reads, TCRdb lists one record per CDR3 protein. The profile shows 200,000 to 250,000 distinct CDR3 sequences, roughly 25% of them singletons. The sequenced sample consisted of blood, either unsorted or a sorted T cell fraction (not recorded which). The receptors shown here come from a male donor with ankylosing spondylitis or in good health (not recorded which). The CDR3 runs from the conserved cysteine through the conserved F or W. The D gene is left open where the match is weak. Clone sizes are given selectively: once, few, many, or a class where the clone is expanded.

j_call v_call clone_size d_call cdr3_nt cdr3_aa
TRBJ2-1 TRBV7-3 NA TRBD2 TGTGCCAGCAGCAGTACAGCGGGGCGGCAGTTCTTC CASSSTAGRQFF
TRBJ2-5 TRBV24-1 NA NA TGTGCCACCAGTGATCCCGGGACATCGCCGGAGACCCAGTACTTC CATSDPGTSPETQYF
TRBJ2-7 TRBV20-1 NA NA TGCAGTGCTTTCCGGGCCCAAGGGCAGTACGAGCAGTACTTC CSAFRAQGQYEQYF
TRBJ2-7 TRBV12-3/TRBV12-4 NA TRBD1 TGTGCCAGCAGGGCGTCGTCCTCAGGGGGCTACGAGCAGTACTTC CASRASSSGGYEQYF
TRBJ2-4 TRBV7-8 many TRBD2 TGTGCCAGCAGCTTAGGGTGGCGGGAGGAATGGACGGCCAAAAACATTCAGTACTTC CASSLGWREEWTAKNIQYF
TRBJ2-7 TRBV12-3/TRBV12-4 NA NA TGTGCCAGCAGTTTCCGATATCCCGGACCTTCTCTCGAGCAGTACTTC CASSFRYPGPSLEQYF
TRBJ2-7 TRBV6-5 NA TRBD2 TGTGCCAGCAGTACCGAGGGGCTAGCGGGAGAGTCCTACGAGCAGTACTTC CASSTEGLAGESYEQYF
TRBJ1-1 TRBV9 many NA TGTGCCAGCAGCGTAGAGGCCCAGAACACTGAAGCTTTCTTT CASSVEAQNTEAFF
TRBJ2-7 TRBV29-1 many TRBD2 TGCAGCGTTGAAGGGGCTAGCGGGAGTAAGGGGGACGAGCAGTACTTC CSVEGASGSKGDEQYF
TRBJ2-3 TRBV3-1 NA TRBD1 TGTGCCTGCAGCCAATCCCATGCACAGGGGAGCACAGATACGCAGTATTTT CACSQSHAQGSTDTQYF
TRBJ1-6 TRBV27 many NA TGTGCCAGCAGTTTATCGGATAGGGAACCGCTCAATTCACCCCTCCACTTT CASSLSDREPLNSPLHF
TRBJ2-7 TRBV5-6 many NA TGTGCCAGCAGCTTTTGGGGTCGACCGCTTCTAGTCTACGAGCAGTACTTC CASSFWGRPLLVYEQYF
TRBJ1-5 TRBV20-1 NA NA TGCAGTGCTATGGAGGGCATTAGCAATCAGCCCCAGCATTTT CSAMEGISNQPQHF
TRBJ2-5 TRBV20-1 NA TRBD2 TGCAGTGTCAGAGGGCTAGCGGGAGGGCCGGGTGAGACCCAGTACTTC CSVRGLAGGPGETQYF
TRBJ2-1 TRBV2 NA TRBD2 TGTGCCAGCAGGAGGGGGTCGGCTAGCGGGAGGGATGAGCAGTTCTTC CASRRGSASGRDEQFF
TRBJ2-2 TRBV7-6 few TRBD2 TGTGCCAGCAGCCCGGGACTAGCGGGAGTCGGGGAGCTGTTTTTT CASSPGLAGVGELFF
TRBJ1-4 TRBV10-3 many NA TGTGCCATAGGAGGGACATTTAACGAAAAACTGTTTTTT CAIGGTFNEKLFF
TRBJ2-5 TRBV9 many NA TGTGCCAGCAGCGCGCCGGGGGCAATCGAGACCCAGTACTTC CASSAPGAIETQYF
TRBJ2-1 TRBV5-1 many NA TGCGCCAGCAGCTTGGGGGACAACTCCTACAATGAGCAGTTCTTC CASSLGDNSYNEQFF
TRBJ2-1 TRBV29-1 few TRBD2 TGCAGCGTAGCGGGAGGGCCCTACAATGAGCAGTTCTTC CSVAGGPYNEQFF
TRBJ2-5 TRBV7-2 NA TRBD2 TGTGCCAGCAGCCCAGGACTAGCGTTGGAGACCCAGTACTTC CASSPGLALETQYF
TRBJ2-3 TRBV7-9 few NA TGTGCCAGCAGCCGTGCGCGGAACACAGATACGCAGTATTTT CASSRARNTDTQYF
TRBJ2-2 TRBV5-1 many NA TGCGCCAGCAGCTTACAATTGGAGAGTAACACCGGGGAGCTGTTTTTT CASSLQLESNTGELFF
TRBJ2-2 TRBV12-3/TRBV12-4 many NA TGTGCCAGCAGTTTTGGGGGGTACACCGGGGAGCTGTTTTTT CASSFGGYTGELFF